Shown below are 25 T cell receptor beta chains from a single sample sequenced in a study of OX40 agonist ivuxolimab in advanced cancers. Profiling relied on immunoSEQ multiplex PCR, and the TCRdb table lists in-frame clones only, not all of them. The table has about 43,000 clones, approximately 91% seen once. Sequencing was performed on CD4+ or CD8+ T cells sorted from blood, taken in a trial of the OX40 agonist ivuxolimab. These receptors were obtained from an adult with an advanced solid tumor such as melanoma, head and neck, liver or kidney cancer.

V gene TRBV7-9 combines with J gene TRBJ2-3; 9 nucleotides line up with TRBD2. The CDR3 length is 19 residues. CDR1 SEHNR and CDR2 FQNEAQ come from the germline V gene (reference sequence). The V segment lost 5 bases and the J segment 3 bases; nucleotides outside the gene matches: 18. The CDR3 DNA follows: TGTGCCAGCAGCCCCGGCGGGGGGGCACAAGTGGGGGAAACAGATACGCAGTATTTT. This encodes CASSPGGGAQVGETDTQYF.

The CDR3 bases are TGTGCCAGCAGTTGGGACAGGGGATCCACTGAAGCTTTCTTT. It yields the protein CASSWDRGSTEAFF. V usage is TRBV25-1 and J usage is TRBJ1-1; 10 bases match TRBD1. Trimming removed 5 bases from V and 4 bases from J; junction bases left unmatched: 4. This CDR3 is 14 amino acids long. CDR1 and CDR2 from the germline V gene are MGHDK and SYGVNS.

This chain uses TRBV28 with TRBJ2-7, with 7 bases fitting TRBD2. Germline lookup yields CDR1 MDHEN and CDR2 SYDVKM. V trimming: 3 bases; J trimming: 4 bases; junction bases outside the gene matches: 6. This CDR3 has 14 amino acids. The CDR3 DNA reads TGTGCCAGCAGTTTTCGACTAGCCTGGTACGAGCAGTACTTC. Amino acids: CASSFRLAWYEQYF.

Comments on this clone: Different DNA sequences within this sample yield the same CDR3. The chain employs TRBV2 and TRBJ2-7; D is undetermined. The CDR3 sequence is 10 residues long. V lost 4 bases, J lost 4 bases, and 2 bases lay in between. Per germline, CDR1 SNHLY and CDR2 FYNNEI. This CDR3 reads CASSGYEQYF. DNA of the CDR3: TGTGCCAGCAGTGGGTACGAGCAGTACTTC. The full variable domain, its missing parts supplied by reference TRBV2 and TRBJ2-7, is EPEVTQTPSHQVTQMGQEVILRCVPISNHLYFYWYRQILGQKVEFLVSFYNNEISEKSEIFDDQFSVERPDGSNFTLKIRSTKLEDSAMYFCASSGYEQYFGPGTRLTVT.

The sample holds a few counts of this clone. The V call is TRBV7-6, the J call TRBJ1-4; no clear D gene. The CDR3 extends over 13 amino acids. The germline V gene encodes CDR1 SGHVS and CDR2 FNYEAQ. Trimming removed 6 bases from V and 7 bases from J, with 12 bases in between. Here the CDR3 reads CASSWAPGEKLFF. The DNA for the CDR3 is TGTGCCAGCAGTTGGGCGCCAGGTGAAAAACTGTTTTTT.

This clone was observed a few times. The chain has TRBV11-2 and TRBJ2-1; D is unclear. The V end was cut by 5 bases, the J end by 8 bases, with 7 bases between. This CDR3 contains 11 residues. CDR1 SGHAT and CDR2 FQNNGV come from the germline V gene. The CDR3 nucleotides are TGTGCCAGCAGCCTCCCCCATGAGCAGTTCTTC. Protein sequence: CASSLPHEQFF.

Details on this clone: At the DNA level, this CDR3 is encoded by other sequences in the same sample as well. Here the CDR3 reads CASSLAGGLYNEQFF. DNA for the CDR3: TGTGCCAGTAGTCTAGCGGGGGGCCTTTACAATGAGCAGTTCTTC. The chain uses TRBV19 and TRBJ2-1; 11 positions match TRBD2. Germline trimming cut 5 bases from V and 4 bases from J; bases unmatched to any gene: 4. The CDR3 is made up of 15 amino acids. Germline assignment: CDR1 LNHDA and CDR2 SQIVND (reference sequence).

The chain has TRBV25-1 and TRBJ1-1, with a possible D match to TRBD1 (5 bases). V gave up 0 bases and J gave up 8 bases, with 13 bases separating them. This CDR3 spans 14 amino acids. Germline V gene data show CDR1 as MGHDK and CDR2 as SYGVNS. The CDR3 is CASSEYMGGGEAFF. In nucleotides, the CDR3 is TGTGCCAGCAGTGAATATATGGGTGGGGGAGAAGCTTTCTTT.

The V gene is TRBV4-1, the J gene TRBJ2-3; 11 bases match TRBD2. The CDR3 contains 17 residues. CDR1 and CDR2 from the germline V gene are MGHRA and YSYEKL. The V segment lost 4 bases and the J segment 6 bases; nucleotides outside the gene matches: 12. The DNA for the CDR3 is TGCGCCAGCAGCCTCTCGCCCTTAGCGGGGGGGGCCGATACGCAGTATTTT. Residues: CASSLSPLAGGADTQYF.

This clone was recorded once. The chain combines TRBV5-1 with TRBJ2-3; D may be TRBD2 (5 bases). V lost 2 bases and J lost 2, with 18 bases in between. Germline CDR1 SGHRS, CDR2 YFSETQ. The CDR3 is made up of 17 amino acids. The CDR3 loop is CASSFLFAGPTTDTQYF. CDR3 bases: TGCGCCAGCAGCTTTTTATTTGCGGGCCCGACCACAGATACGCAGTATTTT.

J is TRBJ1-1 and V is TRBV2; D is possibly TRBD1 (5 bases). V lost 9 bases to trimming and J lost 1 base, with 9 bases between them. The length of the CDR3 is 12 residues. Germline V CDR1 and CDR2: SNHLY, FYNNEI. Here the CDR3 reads CASLTANTEAFF. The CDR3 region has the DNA TGTGCCAGTTTGACAGCGAACACTGAAGCTTTCTTT.

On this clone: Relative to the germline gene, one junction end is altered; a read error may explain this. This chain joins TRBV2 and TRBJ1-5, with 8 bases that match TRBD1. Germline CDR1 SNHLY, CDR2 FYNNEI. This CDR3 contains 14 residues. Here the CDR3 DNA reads TGTGCCACCAGTCCGGGACAGGGCAATCAGCCCCAGCATTTT. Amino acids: CATSPGQGNQPQHF.

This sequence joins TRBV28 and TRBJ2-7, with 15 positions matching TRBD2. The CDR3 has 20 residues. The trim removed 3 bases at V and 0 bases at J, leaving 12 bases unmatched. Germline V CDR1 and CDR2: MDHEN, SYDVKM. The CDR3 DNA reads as TGTGCCAGCAGTTTCTTCACAGGACTAGCGGGAGGGCCCGGCTCCTACGAGCAGTACTTC. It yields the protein CASSFFTGLAGGPGSYEQYF.

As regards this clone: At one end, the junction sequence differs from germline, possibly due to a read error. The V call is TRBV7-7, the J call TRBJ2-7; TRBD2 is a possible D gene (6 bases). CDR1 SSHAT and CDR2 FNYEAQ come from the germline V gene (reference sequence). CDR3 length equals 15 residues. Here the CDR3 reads CASSLAAGPSYEQYF. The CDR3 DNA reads TGTGCTAGCAGCTTAGCAGCGGGCCCCTCCTACGAGCAGTACTTC.

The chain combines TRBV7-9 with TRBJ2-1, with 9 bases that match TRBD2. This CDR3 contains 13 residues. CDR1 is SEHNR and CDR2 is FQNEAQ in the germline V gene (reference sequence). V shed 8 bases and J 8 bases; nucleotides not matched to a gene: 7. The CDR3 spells CASGLAGIDEQFF. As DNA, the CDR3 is TGTGCCAGCGGGCTAGCGGGAATTGATGAGCAGTTCTTC. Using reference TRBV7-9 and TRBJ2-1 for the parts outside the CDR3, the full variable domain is DTGVSQNPRHKITKRGQNVTFRCDPISEHNRLYWYRQTLGQGPEFLTYFQNEAQLEKSRLLSDRFSAERPKGSFSTLEIQRTEQGDSAMYLCASGLAGIDEQFFGPGTRLTVL.

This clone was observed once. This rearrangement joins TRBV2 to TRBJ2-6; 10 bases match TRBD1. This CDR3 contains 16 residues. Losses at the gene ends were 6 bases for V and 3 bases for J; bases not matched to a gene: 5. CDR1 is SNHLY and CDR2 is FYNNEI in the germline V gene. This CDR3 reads CASRGTGVFGANVLTF. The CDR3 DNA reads TGTGCCAGCAGAGGGACAGGGGTTTTTGGGGCCAACGTCCTGACTTTC.

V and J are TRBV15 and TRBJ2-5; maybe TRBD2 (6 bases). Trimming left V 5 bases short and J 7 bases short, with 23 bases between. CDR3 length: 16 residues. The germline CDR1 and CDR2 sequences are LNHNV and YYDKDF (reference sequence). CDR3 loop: CATSPPPGTPGGTQYF. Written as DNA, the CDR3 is TGTGCCACCAGCCCCCCGCCCGGGACCCCCGGGGGGACCCAGTACTTC.

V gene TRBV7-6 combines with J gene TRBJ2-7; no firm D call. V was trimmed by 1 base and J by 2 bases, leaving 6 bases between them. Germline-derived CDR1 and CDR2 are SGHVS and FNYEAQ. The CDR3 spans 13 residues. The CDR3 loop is CASSLGSTYEQYF. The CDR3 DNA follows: TGTGCCAGCAGCTTAGGGTCGACCTACGAGCAGTACTTC.

CDR3 DNA sequence: TGTGCCAGTAGTTCCTTAGCGGGAGCGGAAAATGAGCAGTTCTTC. This translates into CASSSLAGAENEQFF. V is TRBV19 and J is TRBJ2-1; 9 bases map to TRBD2. Germline lookup yields CDR1 LNHDA and CDR2 SQIVND (reference sequence). The CDR3 spans 15 residues. Trimming took 5 bases from V and 7 from J; bases not matched to a gene: 9.

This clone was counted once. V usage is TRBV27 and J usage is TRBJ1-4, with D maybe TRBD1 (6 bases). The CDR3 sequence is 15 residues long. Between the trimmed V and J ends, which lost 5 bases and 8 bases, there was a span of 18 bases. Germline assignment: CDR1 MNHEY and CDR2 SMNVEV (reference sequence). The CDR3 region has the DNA TGTGCCAGCAGTACCGGATGGGGGGCTCGGGAAAAACTGTTTTTT. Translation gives CASSTGWGAREKLFF.

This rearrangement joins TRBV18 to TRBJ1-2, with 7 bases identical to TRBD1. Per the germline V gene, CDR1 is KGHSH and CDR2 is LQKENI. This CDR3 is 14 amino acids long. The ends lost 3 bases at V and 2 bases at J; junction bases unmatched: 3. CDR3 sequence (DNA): TGTGCCAGCTCACCCCGGGACAGAAACTATGGCTACACCTTC. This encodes CASSPRDRNYGYTF.

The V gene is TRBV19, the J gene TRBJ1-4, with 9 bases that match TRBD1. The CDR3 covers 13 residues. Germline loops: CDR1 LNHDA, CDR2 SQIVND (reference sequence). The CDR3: CVLTGQGGEKLFF. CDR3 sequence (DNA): TGTGTCCTGACGGGACAGGGTGGTGAAAAACTGTTTTTT.

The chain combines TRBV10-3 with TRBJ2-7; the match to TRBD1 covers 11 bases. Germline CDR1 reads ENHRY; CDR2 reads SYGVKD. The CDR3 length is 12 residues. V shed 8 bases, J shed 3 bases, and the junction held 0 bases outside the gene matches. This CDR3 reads CAIGTGGYEQYF. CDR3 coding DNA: TGTGCCATCGGGACAGGGGGCTACGAGCAGTACTTC.

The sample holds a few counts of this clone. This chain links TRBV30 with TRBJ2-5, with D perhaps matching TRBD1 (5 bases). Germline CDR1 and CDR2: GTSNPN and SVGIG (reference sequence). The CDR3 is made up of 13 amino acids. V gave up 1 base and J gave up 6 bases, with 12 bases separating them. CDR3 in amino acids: CAWSGEWGQTQYF. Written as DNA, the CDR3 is TGTGCCTGGAGTGGTGAGTGGGGCCAGACCCAGTACTTC.

CDR3 bases: TGTGCCAGCAGCTTGGTGCGAGACGAGCAGTTCTTC. This encodes CASSLVRDEQFF. The rearrangement joins TRBV5-4 to TRBJ2-1; D is unclear. Germline assignment: CDR1 SGHNT and CDR2 YYREEE (reference sequence). This CDR3 has 12 residues. The V end was cut by 0 bases, the J end by 10 bases, with 8 bases between.